Listed here is a single T cell receptor (beta chain). Unmatched junction bases numbered 0, after V lost 6 bases and J lost 3 bases. The CDR3 has 12 amino acids. Per the germline V gene, CDR1 is LNHDA and CDR2 is SQIVND (reference sequence). This table comes from immunoSEQ multiplex PCR, and its TCRdb copy is limited to in-frame clones, with some not included. The sample consists of about 75,000 clones, around nine tenths of them appearing once. The data originate from a study of T cell clones after liver transplantation. Study summary: Samples came from ITN030ST, which attempted immunosuppression withdrawal within 2 years of liver transplantation. Subjects received no induction therapy and standard immunosuppression until randomization at 12-24 months post-transplant. Pre-transplant mixed lymphocyte reactions yielded third-party-reactive TCRbeta sequences as comparators for graft-donor-reactive sequences.

The sequence came from a human donor who received a liver transplant. The genes are TRBV19 and TRBJ1-2; 8 bases are shared with TRBD1. The sequences come from CD4+ T cells from blood, collected before liver transplant. CDR3 nucleotide sequence: TGTGCCAGTAGGGACAGGGACTATGGCTACACCTTC. Amino acid sequence: CASRDRDYGYTF.